These 2 T cell receptor beta chains were all obtained from the same sample, sequenced in a study of shared clonotypes between healthy human individuals. Naivety among CD8 cells was defined by CD45RO negativity and positive CCR7 selection, thereby excluding terminally differentiated effector memory CD45RA+ cells. The protocol was immunoSEQ multiplex PCR, while the TCRdb copy is restricted to in-frame clones and leaves out a portion. The sample comprises some 2,000,000 clones, approximately 95% of which are singletons, and 0.85% to 1.3% rests with the top ten. Input material: naive CD8+ T cells sorted from blood. These receptor sequences come from a man younger than 30 in good health.

A note on this clone: Other DNA sequences in the sample encode the same CDR3. The chain joins TRBV6-1 to TRBJ2-7; D may match TRBD1 or TRBD2 (5 bases each). The V gene lost 2 bases and the J gene lost 2 bases, with 13 bases spanning the gap. Germline CDR1 MNHNS, CDR2 SASEGT. This CDR3 contains 15 residues. The CDR3 nucleotides read TGTGCCAGCAGTGAACTGGGGACGGGTCCCTACGAGCAGTACTTC. This encodes CASSELGTGPYEQYF.

This rearrangement joins TRBV10-1 to TRBJ2-2; D may be TRBD2 (5 bases). Between the trimmed V and J ends, which lost 3 bases and 0 bases, there was a span of 11 bases. This CDR3 has 16 amino acids. Germline assignment: CDR1 WNHNN and CDR2 SYGVQD (reference sequence). CDR3 amino acids: CASSDLLGANTGELFF. In DNA form, the CDR3 reads TGCGCCAGCAGTGATCTTTTGGGAGCGAACACCGGGGAGCTGTTTTTT.